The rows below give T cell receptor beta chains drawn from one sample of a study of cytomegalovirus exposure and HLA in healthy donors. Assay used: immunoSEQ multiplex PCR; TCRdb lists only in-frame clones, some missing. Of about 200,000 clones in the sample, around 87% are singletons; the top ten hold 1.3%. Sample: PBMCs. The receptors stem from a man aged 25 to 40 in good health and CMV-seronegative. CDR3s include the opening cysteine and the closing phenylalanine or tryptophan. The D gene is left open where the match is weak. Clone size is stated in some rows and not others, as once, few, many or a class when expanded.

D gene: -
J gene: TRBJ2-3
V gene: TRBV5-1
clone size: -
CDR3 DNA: TGCGCCAGCCGGCCTAGCATCTCAGATACGCAGTATTTT
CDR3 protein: CASRPSISDTQYF

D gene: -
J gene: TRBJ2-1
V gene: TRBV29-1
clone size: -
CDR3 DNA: TGCAGCGTTGTTTTTTTGAGCGGGTCAAGCTCCTACAATGAGCAGTTCTTC
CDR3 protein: CSVVFLSGSSSYNEQFF

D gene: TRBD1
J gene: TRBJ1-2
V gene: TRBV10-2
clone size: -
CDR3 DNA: TGCGCCAGCAGTGAGTCTCGGACAGGGGGCGCCTTAAATGGCTACACCTTC
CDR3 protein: CASSESRTGGALNGYTF

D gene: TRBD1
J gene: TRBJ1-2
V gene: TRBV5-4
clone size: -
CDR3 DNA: TGTGCCAGCAGCGTAGCAGGGGGAGCGGATGGCTACACCTTC
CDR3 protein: CASSVAGGADGYTF

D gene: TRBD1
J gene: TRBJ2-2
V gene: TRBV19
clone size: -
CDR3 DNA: TGTGCCACCTCCGGCGACAGGGGGTCCGGGGAGCTGTTTTTT
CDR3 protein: CATSGDRGSGELFF

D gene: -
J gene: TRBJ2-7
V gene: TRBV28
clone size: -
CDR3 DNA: TGTGCCAGCGTCCCGGGGGATGGTTACGAGCAGTACTTC
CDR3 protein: CASVPGDGYEQYF

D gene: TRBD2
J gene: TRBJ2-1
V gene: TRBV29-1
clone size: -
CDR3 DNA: TGCAGCGTTGTTCCCACTACTAGCGGGGAGTTCTTC
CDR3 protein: CSVVPTTSGEFF

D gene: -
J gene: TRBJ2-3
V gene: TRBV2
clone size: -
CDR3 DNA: TGTGCCAGCACGACACAGGATTTCACAGATACGCAGTATTTT
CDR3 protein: CASTTQDFTDTQYF

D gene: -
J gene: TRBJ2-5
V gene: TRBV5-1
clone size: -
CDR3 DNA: TGCGCCAGCGCAGGGGGTAGCGGGATCCAAGAGACCCAGTACTTC
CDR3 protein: CASAGGSGIQETQYF

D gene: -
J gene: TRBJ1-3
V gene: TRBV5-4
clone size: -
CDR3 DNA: TGTGCCAGCAGCTTGGACAGGGCCGTCGGAAACACCATATATTTT
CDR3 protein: CASSLDRAVGNTIYF

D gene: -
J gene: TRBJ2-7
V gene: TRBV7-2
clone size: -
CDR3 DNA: TGTGCCAGCAGCTTTGGGGCGGAACCTACCTACGAGCAGTACTTC
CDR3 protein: CASSFGAEPTYEQYF

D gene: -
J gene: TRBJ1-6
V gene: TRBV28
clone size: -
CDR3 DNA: TGTGCCAGCCCGACCCCGGGGACACCGAGTGATAATAATTCACCCCTCCACTTT
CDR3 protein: CASPTPGTPSDNNSPLHF

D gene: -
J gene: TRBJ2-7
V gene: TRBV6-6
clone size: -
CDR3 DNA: TGTGCCAGCAGTTACTCGCTAGCCTCCTATGGGGAGCAGTACTTC
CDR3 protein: CASSYSLASYGEQYF

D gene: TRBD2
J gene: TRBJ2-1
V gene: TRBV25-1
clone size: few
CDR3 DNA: TGTGCCAGCAGTGAATTGGGGGGACTAGCAAGGCACGATGAGCAGTTCTTC
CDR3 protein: CASSELGGLARHDEQFF

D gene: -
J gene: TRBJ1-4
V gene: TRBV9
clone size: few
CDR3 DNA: TGTGCCAGCAGCGTAGCCGCAACTAATGAAAAACTGTTTTTT
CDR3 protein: CASSVAATNEKLFF

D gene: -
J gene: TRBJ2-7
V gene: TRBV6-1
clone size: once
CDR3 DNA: TGTGCCAGCAGTCCCGATGGGGGCGGCGAGCAGTACTTC
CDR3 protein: CASSPDGGGEQYF

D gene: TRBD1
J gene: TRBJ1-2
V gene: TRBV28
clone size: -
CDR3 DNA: TGTGCCAGCAAACCCAGAGGGACAGGGAAAAGTGGCTACACCTTC
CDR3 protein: CASKPRGTGKSGYTF

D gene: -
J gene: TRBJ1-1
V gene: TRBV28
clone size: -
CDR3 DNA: TGTGCCAGCAGACCTCAGGGGTCCCCCATTTACACTGAAGCTTTCTTT
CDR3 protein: CASRPQGSPIYTEAFF

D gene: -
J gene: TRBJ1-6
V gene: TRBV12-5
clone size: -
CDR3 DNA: TGTGCTAGTGGTTTTAGGCAGGGTGATAATTCACCCCTCCACTTT
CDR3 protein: CASGFRQGDNSPLHF

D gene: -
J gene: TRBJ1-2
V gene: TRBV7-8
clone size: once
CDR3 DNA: TGTGCCAGCGGAGGGGTTGTCTATGGCTACACCTTC
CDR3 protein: CASGGVVYGYTF

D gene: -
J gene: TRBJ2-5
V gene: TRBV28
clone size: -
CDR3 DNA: TGTGCCAGCAGTTTGCATACGGAGGGAGAGACCCAGTACTTC
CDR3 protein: CASSLHTEGETQYF

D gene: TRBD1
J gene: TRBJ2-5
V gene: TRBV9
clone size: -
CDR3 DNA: TGTGCCAGCAGCGACCACGACAGGGTGAAAGAGACCCAGTACTTC
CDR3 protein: CASSDHDRVKETQYF

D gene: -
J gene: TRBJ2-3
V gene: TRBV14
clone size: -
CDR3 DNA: TGTGCCAGCAGCCAAGGCAGTGGTCGGGGGGCTATCCTTGCAGATACGCAGTATTTT
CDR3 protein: CASSQGSGRGAILADTQYF

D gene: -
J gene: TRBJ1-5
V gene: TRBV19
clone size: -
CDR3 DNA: TGTGCCAGTAGTAGCCTAGGAGGTCAACAGCCCCAGCATTTT
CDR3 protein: CASSSLGGQQPQHF

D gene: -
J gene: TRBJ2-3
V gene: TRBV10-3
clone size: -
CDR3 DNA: TGTGCCATCAGTCCTAGGGGGGGTTCAACAGATACGCAGTATTTT
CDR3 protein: CAISPRGGSTDTQYF

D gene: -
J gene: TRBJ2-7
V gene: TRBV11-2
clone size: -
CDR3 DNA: TGTGCCAGCAGCTTAGTCTTCAGCTCCTACGAGCAGTACTTC
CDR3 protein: CASSLVFSSYEQYF

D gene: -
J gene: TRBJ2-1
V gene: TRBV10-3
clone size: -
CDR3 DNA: TGTGCCATCAGTGAGCGCCGGGAGGAGCAGTTCTTC
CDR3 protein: CAISERREEQFF

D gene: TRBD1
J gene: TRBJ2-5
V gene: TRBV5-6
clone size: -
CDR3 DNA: TGTGCCAGCAGCTTGGTAGAGGGGGCGGCGGAAGAGACCCAGTACTTC
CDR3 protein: CASSLVEGAAEETQYF

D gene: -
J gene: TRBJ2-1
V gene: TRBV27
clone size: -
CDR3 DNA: TGTGCCAGCACGGGGAACAATGAGCAGTTCTTC
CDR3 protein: CASTGNNEQFF

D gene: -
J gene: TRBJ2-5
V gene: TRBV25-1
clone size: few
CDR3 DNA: TGTGCCAGCAGTGGTACAGGGACCCAGTACTTC
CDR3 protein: CASSGTGTQYF

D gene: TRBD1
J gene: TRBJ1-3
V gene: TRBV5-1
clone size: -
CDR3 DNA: TGCGCCAGCAGCTCCGGGACAGGGGCAGGAAACACCATATATTTT
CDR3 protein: CASSSGTGAGNTIYF

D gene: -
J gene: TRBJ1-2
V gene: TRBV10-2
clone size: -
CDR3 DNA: TGCGCCAGCAGTGAGTCGGATGCGGGTCCAAACTATGGCTACACCTTC
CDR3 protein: CASSESDAGPNYGYTF

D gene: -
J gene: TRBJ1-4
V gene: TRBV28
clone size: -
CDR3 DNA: TGTGCCAGCAGGTCCCCCCCTCCAACTAATGAAAAACTGTTTTTT
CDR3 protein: CASRSPPPTNEKLFF

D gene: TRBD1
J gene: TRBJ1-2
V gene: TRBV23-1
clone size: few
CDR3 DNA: TGCGCCAGCAGCCACAGGGGGCTGAACTATGGCTACACCTTC
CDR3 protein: CASSHRGLNYGYTF

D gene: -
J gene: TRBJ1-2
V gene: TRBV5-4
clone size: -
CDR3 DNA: TGTGCCAGCCAATCAGGGTCCTATGGCTACACCTTC
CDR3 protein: CASQSGSYGYTF

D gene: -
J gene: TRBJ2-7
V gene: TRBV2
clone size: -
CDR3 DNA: TGTGCCAGCAGAGGACAATCCTACGAGCAGTACTTC
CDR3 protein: CASRGQSYEQYF

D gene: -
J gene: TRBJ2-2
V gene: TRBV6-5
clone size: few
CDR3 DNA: TGTGCCAGCAGACTAGTCGTTCGCACCGGGGAGCTGTTTTTT
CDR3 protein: CASRLVVRTGELFF

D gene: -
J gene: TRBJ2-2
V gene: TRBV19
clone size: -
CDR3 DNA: TGTGCCAGTAGTATAGTAGTCAGGCGCATTTCGAACACCGGGGAGCTGTTTTTT
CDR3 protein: CASSIVVRRISNTGELFF

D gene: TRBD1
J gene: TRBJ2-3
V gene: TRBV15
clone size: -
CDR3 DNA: TGTGCCACCAGCAGACCGGGACAGGGTAGGGATACGCAGTATTTT
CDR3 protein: CATSRPGQGRDTQYF

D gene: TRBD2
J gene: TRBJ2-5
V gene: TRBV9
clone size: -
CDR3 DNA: TGTGCCAGCAGCGTAGCTACGGGTAGGACCAATGGTCGACTAGCGGTACAAGAGACCCAGTACTTC
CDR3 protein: CASSVATGRTNGRLAVQETQYF